The 20 T cell receptor beta chains below come from one sample, sequenced in a study of blood T cells in healthy people across ages. Then a second PCR, running roughly 7 to 11 cycles, was carried out with a sample-barcoded 5' primer and a J-beta primer mix. TCRdb fed the 5' RACE reads into MiXCR, producing one record per CDR3 protein. Of over a million distinct CDR3 sequences listed, 45% to 70% are singletons. The material sequenced was blood. Receptors were obtained from a man aged 18 to 30 in good health.

The rearrangement joins TRBV15 to TRBJ2-3, with TRBD2 matching over 14 bases. The CDR3 has 21 amino acids. After removal of 4 bases from V and 4 bases from J, the junction contained 19 bases not matched to a gene. Germline CDR1 is LNHNV and CDR2 is YYDKDF (reference sequence). CDR3 amino acids: CATSTPKAGTSGSRLSDTQYF. For the CDR3, the DNA is TGTGCCACCAGCACTCCTAAGGCCGGGACTAGCGGGAGTAGATTGTCAGATACGCAGTATTTT. The variable domain in full, with the rest retrieved from reference TRBV15 and TRBJ2-3, is DAMVIQNPRYQVTQFGKPVTLSCSQTLNHNVMYWYQQKSSQAPKLLFHYYDKDFNNEADTPDNFQSRRPNTSFCFLDIRSPGLGDTAMYLCATSTPKAGTSGSRLSDTQYFGPGTRLTVL.

This rearrangement joins TRBV7-8 to TRBJ2-6, with D unresolved. Between the trimmed V and J ends, which lost 6 bases and 4 bases, there was a span of 7 bases. This CDR3 is built from 13 residues. Germline V CDR1 and CDR2: SGHVS, FQNEAQ. This CDR3 reads CASSSWGANVLTF. CDR3 nucleotide sequence: TGTGCCAGCAGTTCCTGGGGGGCCAACGTCCTGACTTTC.

This clonotype was observed a few times. The chain employs TRBV4-1 and TRBJ2-4, with TRBD2 matching 10 bases. The end of the DNA is better explained by TRBJ2-7, so the J call may be wrong. From germline, CDR1 is MGHRA and CDR2 YSYEKL. This CDR3 spans 18 amino acids. The CDR3 reads CASSRQPRLAGGTYEQYF. In DNA, the CDR3 is TGCGCCAGCAGCCGCCAGCCGCGGTTAGCGGGAGGAACCTACGAGCAGTACTTC.

J is TRBJ2-1 and V is TRBV20-1; D possibly corresponds to TRBD2 (6 bases). The CDR3 consists of 13 residues. V shed 1 base and J shed 8 bases, with 12 bases lying between them. Germline lookup yields CDR1 DFQATT and CDR2 SNEGSKA (reference sequence). The CDR3 loop reads CSARASRGYEQFF. For the CDR3, the DNA is TGCAGTGCTAGAGCGTCTCGGGGGTATGAGCAGTTCTTC.

This chain links TRBV2 with TRBJ2-2; 7 nucleotides agree with TRBD2. CDR1 and CDR2 (germline): SNHLY, FYNNEI. After removal of 3 bases from V and 9 bases from J, the junction contained 7 bases not matched to a gene. The CDR3 loop spans 14 amino acids. CDR3: CASSERGGGRELFF. Here the CDR3 DNA reads TGTGCCAGCAGTGAGAGGGGCGGGGGTAGGGAGCTGTTTTTT.

This clonotype was counted between two and nine times. The chain links TRBV20-1 to TRBJ2-7; 9 nucleotides line up with TRBD1. The V segment lost 0 bases and the J segment 1 base; nucleotides outside the gene matches: 7. In germline, CDR1 is DFQATT, CDR2 SNEGSKA (reference sequence). The CDR3 is made up of 16 amino acids. CDR3 protein: CSARDLGQGPSYEQYF. The CDR3 DNA reads TGCAGTGCTAGAGATCTGGGACAGGGACCTTCCTACGAGCAGTACTTC.

Comments on this clonotype: A read error may produce the germline difference seen at one junction end. V usage is TRBV3-1 and J usage is TRBJ2-5, with a possible D match to TRBD2 (6 bases). The CDR3 runs to 14 residues. Per germline, CDR1 LGHDT and CDR2 YNNKEL (reference sequence). The CDR3 here is CASGQDIRGETQYF. CDR3 bases: TGTGCCAGCGGCCAAGATATCCGGGGGGAGACCCAGTACTTC.

The rearrangement uses TRBV7-9 and TRBJ1-5; D unclear. V was pared by 0 bases and J by 9 bases, with 9 bases between. Germline V gives CDR1 SEHNR, CDR2 FQNEAQ (reference sequence). The CDR3 length is 13 residues. The DNA of the CDR3 is TGTGCCAGCAGCTTAGCAGGGAGTCGGCCCCAGCATTTT. Residues: CASSLAGSRPQHF.

This chain connects TRBV12-3 or TRBV12-4 to TRBJ2-7; either TRBD1 or TRBD2 may fit D (5 bases each). The CDR3 has 14 residues. V gave up 7 bases and J gave up 2 bases, with 15 bases separating them. CDR3 loop: CASNLGDGPYEQYF. In DNA form, the CDR3 reads TGTGCCAGCAACTTAGGGGACGGCCCCTACGAGCAGTACTTC.

V gene TRBV5-6 combines with J gene TRBJ2-7; the D is unclear. Trimming removed 3 bases at V and 3 bases at J, with 10 bases between. The germline gives CDR1 SGHDT, CDR2 YYEEEE. CDR3 length: 13 amino acids. CDR3 amino acids: CASSSGRNYEQYF. Here the CDR3 DNA reads TGTGCCAGCAGCTCTGGACGGAACTACGAGCAGTACTTC.

The chain joins TRBV6-1 to TRBJ2-4; 9 positions match TRBD1. The J call is in doubt because the DNA end fits TRBJ2-7 better. This CDR3 is 15 amino acids long. Per germline, CDR1 MNHNS and CDR2 SASEGT. Here the CDR3 DNA reads TGTGCCAGCAGGGAACAGGGGGCTCTGAACTACGAGCAGTACTTC. Translation gives CASREQGALNYEQYF.

This clonotype occurred a few times. The rearrangement joins TRBV7-9 to TRBJ2-5; TRBD2 might be the D (5 bases). This CDR3 region has 13 residues. Germline CDR1 and CDR2: SEHNR and FQNEAQ (reference sequence). The V end was cut by 5 bases, the J end by 5 bases, with 12 bases between. The CDR3 is CASSDAGFETQYF. As DNA, the CDR3 is TGTGCCAGCAGCGATGCGGGCTTTGAGACCCAGTACTTC.

J is TRBJ2-1 and V is TRBV7-2; 10 bases are shared with TRBD2. The DNA end lines up better with TRBJ2-7; the J call may be wrong. Germline values: CDR1 SGHTA, CDR2 FQGNSA. The CDR3 sequence is 15 residues long. In nucleotides, the CDR3 is TGTGCCAGCAGCCTTACTAGCGGGATAGAGGGCGAGCAGTACTTC. Translating gives CASSLTSGIEGEQYF.

The sample holds a few counts of this clonotype. V and J are TRBV20-1 and TRBJ2-5, with unresolved D. The CDR3 length is 11 residues. The germline CDR1 and CDR2 sequences are DFQATT and SNEGSKA (reference sequence). The germline V and J ends were trimmed by 1 base and 11 bases, with 11 bases remaining between them. The CDR3 reads CSARAGQEQYF. In DNA form, the CDR3 reads TGCAGTGCTAGAGCCGGGCAAGAGCAGTACTTC.

This clonotype has a single count. This chain uses TRBV20-1 with TRBJ1-2; 7 positions agree with TRBD1. The ends lost 0 bases at V and 5 bases at J; junction bases unmatched: 9. This CDR3 region has 15 residues. From germline, CDR1 is DFQATT and CDR2 SNEGSKA (reference sequence). This chain's CDR3 is CSARDQGGQSYGYTF. DNA for the CDR3: TGCAGTGCTAGAGATCAGGGGGGACAGTCTTATGGCTACACCTTC.

The chain carries TRBV29-1 and TRBJ1-2; tentative D call: TRBD1 (5 bases). The CDR3 extends over 14 amino acids. Germline-derived CDR1 and CDR2 are SQVTM and ANQGSEA. V was trimmed by 0 bases and J by 8 bases, leaving 16 bases between them. The CDR3 sequence: CSVEDRGDLEGYTF. In DNA, the CDR3 is TGCAGCGTTGAAGATCGGGGGGACTTGGAAGGCTACACCTTC.

This clonotype was counted only a few times. V gene TRBV10-3 combines with J gene TRBJ1-2; 10 bases are a match to TRBD1. V was clipped by 6 bases and J by 6 bases; unmatched bases: 10. Germline CDR1 is ENHRY and CDR2 is SYGVKD. The CDR3 sequence is 15 residues long. This CDR3 reads CAISPGQGYSDGYTF. In DNA form, the CDR3 reads TGTGCCATCAGCCCGGGACAGGGGTATTCGGATGGCTACACCTTC.

This clonotype was counted many times. V usage is TRBV28 and J usage is TRBJ1-4; 7 nucleotides align to TRBD1. Germline V gives CDR1 MDHEN, CDR2 SYDVKM. The trim removed 10 bases at V and 8 bases at J, leaving 16 bases unmatched. The CDR3 is made up of 15 amino acids. DNA of the CDR3: TGTGCCACCCATTCCCCGGGACAGCCATCGGAAAAACTGTTTTTT. Translated, it gives CATHSPGQPSEKLFF.

The chain joins TRBV6-5 to TRBJ2-5; 7 nucleotides agree with TRBD2. Trimming removed 8 bases from V and 2 bases from J; junction bases left unmatched: 14. The CDR3 runs 16 residues. Germline V gene lookup returns CDR1 MNHEY and CDR2 SVGAGI. For the CDR3, the DNA is TGTGCCAGCGGCATGGGACGGGACTACAGACAAGAGACCCAGTACTTC. This gives the protein CASGMGRDYRQETQYF.

The chain couples TRBV10-3 to TRBJ2-5, with D unclear. The germline CDR1 and CDR2 sequences are ENHRY and SYGVKD. CDR3 length: 15 residues. The V and J ends lost 0 bases and 1 base respectively, with 9 bases between them. CDR3 sequence reads: CAISESGASQETQYF. The CDR3 coding sequence is TGTGCCATCAGTGAGTCAGGCGCTAGCCAAGAGACCCAGTACTTC.